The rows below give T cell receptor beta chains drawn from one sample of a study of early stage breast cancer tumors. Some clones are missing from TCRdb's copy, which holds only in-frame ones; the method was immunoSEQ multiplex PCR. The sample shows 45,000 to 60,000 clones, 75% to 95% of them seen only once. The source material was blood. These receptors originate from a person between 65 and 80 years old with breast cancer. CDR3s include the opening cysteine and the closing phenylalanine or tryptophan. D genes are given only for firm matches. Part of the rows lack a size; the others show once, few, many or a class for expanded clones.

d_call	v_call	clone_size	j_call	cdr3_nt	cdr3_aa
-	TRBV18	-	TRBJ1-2	TGTGCCAGCTCACCCGCGGAAGTCAGGGGTGGCTACACCTTC	CASSPAEVRGGYTF
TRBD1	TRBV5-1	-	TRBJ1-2	TGCGCCAGCAGCTTGTTAGGACAGGCGGGCTATGGCTACACCTTC	CASSLLGQAGYGYTF
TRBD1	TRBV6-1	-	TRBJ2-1	TGTGCCAGCAGTGGACAGGGGAGGCTCAATGAGCAGTTCTTC	CASSGQGRLNEQFF
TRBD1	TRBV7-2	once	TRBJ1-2	TGTGCCAGCAGCCTACAGGGGGGGACTAACTATGGCTACACCTTC	CASSLQGGTNYGYTF
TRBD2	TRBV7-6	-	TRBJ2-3	TGTGCCAGCAGCGTGGGGGTAATTGTTAGCGGGTCAGATACGCAGTATTTT	CASSVGVIVSGSDTQYF
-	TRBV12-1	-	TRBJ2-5	TGTGCCAGCAGTAGGCTAGACAGGGATCCCCTCGGATGGGAGACCCAGTACTTC	CASSRLDRDPLGWETQYF
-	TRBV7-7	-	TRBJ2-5	TGTGCCAGCAGCCGCCTCGGGACTTACCAAGAGACCCAGTACTTC	CASSRLGTYQETQYF
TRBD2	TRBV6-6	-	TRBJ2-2	TGTGCCAGCAGGACTAGCGGGGGGGTAACCGGGGAGCTGTTTTTT	CASRTSGGVTGELFF
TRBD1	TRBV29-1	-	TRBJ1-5	TGCAGCGCCGGACAGGACAATCAGCCCCAGCATTTT	CSAGQDNQPQHF
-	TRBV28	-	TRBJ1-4	TGTGCCAGCATTGGGGGAGGGGATGAAAAACTGTTTTTT	CASIGGGDEKLFF
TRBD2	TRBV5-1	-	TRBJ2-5	TGCGCCAGCAGCTTTCTAGCGGGAGGGCCCCAAGAGACCCAGTACTTC	CASSFLAGGPQETQYF
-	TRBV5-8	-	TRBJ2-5	TGTGCCAGCAGCTCGTTGAGTTGGGAGACCCAGTACTTC	CASSSLSWETQYF